The clone carrying this T cell receptor (beta chain) has more than one count but fewer than ten. The data stem from a study of blood T cell repertoires in COVID-19. In the study overall: Some COVID-19 samples were acute and others convalescent; all came from the United States, Italy and Spain. PBMCs, B-cell-depleted T cells, or T cells were the source of the cDNA or gDNA that made up the material.

Per the germline V gene, CDR1 is SGHAT and CDR2 is FQNNGV. The CDR3 totals 15 residues. V shed 5 bases and J shed 10 bases, with 18 bases lying between them. Per the authors' pipeline: The authors estimated nucleated cell counts from reference gene primer amplification. The table came from immunoSEQ multiplex PCR; TCRdb's copy has only in-frame clones and leaves some out. That table gives V, J and clone size, and the DNA gave D and trimming. The sample lists roughly 75,000 clones; around 90% were seen once. The sequencing sample was made of peripheral blood. This TCR was recovered from a human donor in a cohort sampled during active COVID-19. The chain joins TRBV11-2 to TRBJ1-6; a weak D match, TRBD1 (5 bases). This CDR3 reads CASSPIGRVRSPLHF. CDR3 DNA sequence: TGTGCCAGCAGCCCCATAGGCAGGGTTAGGTCACCCCTCCACTTT. The full variable domain, with the rest looked up from reference TRBV11-2 and TRBJ1-6, is EAGVAQSPRYKIIEKRQSVAFWCNPISGHATLYWYQQILGQGPKLLIQFQNNGVVDDSQLPKDRFSAERLKGVDSTLKIQPAKLEDSAVYLCASSPIGRVRSPLHFGNGTRLTVT.